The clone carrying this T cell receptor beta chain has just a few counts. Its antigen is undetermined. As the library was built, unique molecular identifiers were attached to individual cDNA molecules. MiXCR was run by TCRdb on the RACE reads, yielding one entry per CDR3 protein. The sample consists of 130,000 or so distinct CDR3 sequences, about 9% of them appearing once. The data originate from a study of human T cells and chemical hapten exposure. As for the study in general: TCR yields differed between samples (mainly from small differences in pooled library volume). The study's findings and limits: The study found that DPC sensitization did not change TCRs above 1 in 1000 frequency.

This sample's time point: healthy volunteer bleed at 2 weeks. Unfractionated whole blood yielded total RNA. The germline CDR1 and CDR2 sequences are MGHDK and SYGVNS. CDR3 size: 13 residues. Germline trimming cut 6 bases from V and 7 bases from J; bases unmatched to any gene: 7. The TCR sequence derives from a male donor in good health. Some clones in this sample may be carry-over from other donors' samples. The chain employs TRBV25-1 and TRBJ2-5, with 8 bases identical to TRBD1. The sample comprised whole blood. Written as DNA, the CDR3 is TGTGCCAGCAGAGCCGGGACAGGAGGGACCCAGTACTTC. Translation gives CASRAGTGGTQYF.